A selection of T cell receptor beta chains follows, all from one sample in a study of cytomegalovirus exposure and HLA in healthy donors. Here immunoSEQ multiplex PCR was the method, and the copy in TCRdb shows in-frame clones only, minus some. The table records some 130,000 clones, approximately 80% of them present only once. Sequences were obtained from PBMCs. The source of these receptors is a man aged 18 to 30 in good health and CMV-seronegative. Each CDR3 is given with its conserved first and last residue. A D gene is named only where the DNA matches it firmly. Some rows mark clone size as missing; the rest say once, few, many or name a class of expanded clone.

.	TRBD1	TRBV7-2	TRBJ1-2	CASRSGQSIYGYTF	TGTGCCAGCAGGTCGGGACAGTCGATCTATGGCTACACCTTC
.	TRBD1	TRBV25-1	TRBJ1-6	CASKTGGIPLHF	TGTGCCAGCAAGACAGGGGGCATCCCCCTCCACTTT
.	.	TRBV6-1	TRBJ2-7	CASDGSSGYEQYF	TGTGCCAGCGACGGTTCTTCAGGGTACGAGCAGTACTTC
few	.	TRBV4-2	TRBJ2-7	CASSPTPGDHEQYF	TGTGCCAGCAGCCCCACCCCAGGGGACCACGAGCAGTACTTC
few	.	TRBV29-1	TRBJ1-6	CSVVVGDGSPLHF	TGCAGCGTTGTTGTGGGCGACGGTTCACCCCTCCACTTT
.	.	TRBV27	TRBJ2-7	CASSFSIQGPGLNVPQSSYEQYF	TGTGCCAGCAGTTTCTCCATACAGGGACCGGGATTGAATGTGCCGCAGAGCTCCTACGAGCAGTACTTC
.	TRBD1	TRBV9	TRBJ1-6	CASSLGQANSPLHF	TGTGCCAGCAGCCTAGGACAGGCGAATTCACCCCTCCACTTT
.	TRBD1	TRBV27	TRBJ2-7	CASSSLDRGFLYEQYF	TGTGCCAGCAGTTCCCTAGACAGGGGTTTCCTCTACGAGCAGTACTTC
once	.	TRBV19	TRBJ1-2	CASTGWDGYTF	TGTGCCAGCACAGGATGGGATGGCTACACCTTC
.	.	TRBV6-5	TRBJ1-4	CASRDRDLEKLFF	TGTGCCAGCAGGGACAGAGACTTAGAAAAACTGTTTTTT
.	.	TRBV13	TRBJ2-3	CASSLARVGSDTQYF	TGTGCCAGCAGCTTAGCCAGGGTTGGCTCAGATACGCAGTATTTT
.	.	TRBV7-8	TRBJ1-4	CASSQGGRVGFVEKLFF	TGTGCCAGCAGCCAAGGGGGTCGAGTGGGCTTTGTTGAAAAACTGTTTTTT
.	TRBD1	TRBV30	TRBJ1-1	CALMNRGGAFF	TGTGCCTTGATGAACAGGGGTGGAGCTTTCTTT
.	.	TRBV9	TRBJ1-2	CASSVGGGSDYGYTF	TGTGCCAGCAGCGTAGGCGGAGGGTCGGACTATGGCTACACCTTC
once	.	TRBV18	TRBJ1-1	CASSEDDRRNTEAFF	TGTGCCAGCTCGGAGGATGACAGGCGGAACACTGAAGCTTTCTTT
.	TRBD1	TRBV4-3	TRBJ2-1	CASSQGTGGYSNEQFF	TGCGCCAGCAGCCAGGGGACAGGGGGCTACAGCAATGAGCAGTTCTTC
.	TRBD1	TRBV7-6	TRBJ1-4	CASSYRQGVGEKLFF	TGTGCCAGCAGCTACCGACAGGGCGTAGGTGAAAAACTGTTTTTT
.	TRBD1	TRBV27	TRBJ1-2	CASSPTLRGDYGYTF	TGTGCCAGCAGTCCCACTCTCAGGGGGGACTATGGCTACACCTTC
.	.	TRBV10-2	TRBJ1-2	CASSEFLSGLEDGYTF	TGCGCCAGCAGTGAGTTTTTGTCGGGACTTGAGGACGGCTACACCTTC
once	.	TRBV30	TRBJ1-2	CACRDNYWGGYTF	TGTGCCTGCCGGGACAACTACTGGGGTGGCTACACCTTC